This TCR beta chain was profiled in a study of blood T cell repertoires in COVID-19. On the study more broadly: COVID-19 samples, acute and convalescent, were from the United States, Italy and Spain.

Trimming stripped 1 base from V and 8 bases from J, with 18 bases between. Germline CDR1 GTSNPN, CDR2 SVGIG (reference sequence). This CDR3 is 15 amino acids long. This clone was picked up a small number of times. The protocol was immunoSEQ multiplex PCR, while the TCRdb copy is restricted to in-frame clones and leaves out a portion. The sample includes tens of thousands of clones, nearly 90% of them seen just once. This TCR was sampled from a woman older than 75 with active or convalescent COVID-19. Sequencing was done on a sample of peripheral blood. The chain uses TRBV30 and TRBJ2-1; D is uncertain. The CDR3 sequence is CAWSAGSNPRYEQFF. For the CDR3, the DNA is TGTGCCTGGAGTGCCGGGTCAAATCCAAGGTATGAGCAGTTCTTC. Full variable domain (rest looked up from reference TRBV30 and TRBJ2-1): SQTIHQWPATLVQPVGSPLSLECTVEGTSNPNLYWYRQAAGRGLQLLFYSVGIGQISSEVPQNLSASRPQDRQFILSSKKLLLSDSGFYLCAWSAGSNPRYEQFFGPGTRLTVL.